Sequencing of this T cell receptor (beta chain) was carried out in a study of cytomegalovirus exposure and HLA in healthy donors (dated by TCRdb to the late 2010s). For the study in its entirety: In an earlier analysis of under 600 of the donors, around 300 Gb of sequence data and 90 million to 120 million unique TCR beta sequences from about 190 million T cells were reported. Genome-wide SNP genotypes for about three fifths of the 666 donors were used in a later genetic analysis, which treated that subset as a discovery cohort. The study was designed to test whether signatures of past pathogen exposure could be identified by cataloging public T cell receptors. Among around 400 genotyped donors of the cohort, an average of roughly 240,000 unique TCR beta nucleotide sequences were sequenced per donor, roughly 18% of them non-productive. Among the roughly 400 genotyped donors, approximately 76% belonged to the genetic ancestry cluster associated with self-reported Caucasian donors. Donor age, sex, ethnicity and CMV serostatus were compiled together with the repertoire data. Rather than using new phenotypic data, the later analysis identified candidate immune exposures from TCR beta sequences and from how often those sequences occurred across donors. A handful of DR-DQ haplotypes were handled as single units for association and clustering because linkage in the cohort was strong. To decide whether each TCR beta V gene segment behaved as functional or pseudogenic, an earlier analysis of 587 of the donors relied on high-throughput TCR beta sequencing. Roughly 320 gigabases of sequencing data and 70 million to 100 million unique TCR sequences made up an early release that covered over 550 HLA-typed donors. To predict cytomegalovirus infection status, the study combined high-throughput TCR immunosequencing, statistical association of individual TCRs with disease status, and machine learning. A separate validation cohort of 90 to 150 different subjects was used in addition to the roughly 700-subject first cohort. Using immunosequencing, the study profiled T cell repertoires from approximately 700 subjects and related those repertoires to cytomegalovirus serostatus. HLA typing covered class I and class II loci at four-digit resolution. Every discovery cohort repertoire had been produced on one sequencing platform. In a later analysis, previously published TCR beta repertoires from 550 to 750 donors were re-analyzed and high-resolution HLA genotyping was added so that TCR occurrence patterns could be studied. Typing coverage differed by locus: A, B, C, DRB1 and DQB1 were typed in roughly 620-640 donors, DQA1 in 522, DPA1 in over 600, and DPB1 in about 450.

The library was prepared using the immunoSEQ multiplex PCR assay. For the multiplex PCR, a mixture combining 60 forward primers for TCR Vbeta segments and 13 reverse primers for TCR Jbeta segments was used. The CDR3 region of rearranged TCR beta genes was amplified from genomic DNA by a multiplex PCR assay. The Illumina HiSeq System was used to sequence the amplified TCR beta libraries as 87-base-pair reads. The authors processed their data as follows. A later analysis tallied roughly 76 million unique TCR beta chains across the 700 or so repertoires, and about 12 million of those chains were shared by two or more donors. To remove PCR and sequencing errors, raw reads were error-corrected and collapsed into unique sequences using a nearest-neighbor algorithm that merged closely related sequences. Alignment of CDR3 sequences to IMGT reference sequences was used to assign V, D and J gene segments. For a sequence to be retained, a match of at least six nucleotides was required to both a V gene segment and a J gene segment. Rearrangements were classified as productive when the CDR3 lacked stop codons and remained in frame with V and J, and all other rearrangements were classified as non-productive. CDR3 was defined by IMGT convention, running from the second conserved V-encoded cysteine to the conserved J-encoded phenylalanine. In an earlier analysis of more than 550 of the donors, sequences lacking an unambiguous match to a single V gene segment were excluded. An earlier analysis of 500 to 700 of the donors classified V segments as functional when productive rearrangements were above 56.7% and as segregating when the standard deviation between donors was above 5%. A statistical classification framework was built for diagnosing cytomegalovirus status from the catalog of TCR beta chain sequences. In a later analysis, V and J genes were assigned by comparing TCR nucleotide sequences against IMGT/GENE-DB human TR gene sequences. In a later analysis, CDR3 sequences and most-parsimonious VDJ recombination scenarios were assigned using the TCRdist pipeline. In a later analysis, every TCR beta chain was defined by the combination of its CDR3 amino acid sequence and its V-gene family, and reads without a unique V-gene family were dropped. To address suspected cross-contamination and a sequencing artifact, a later analysis removed 450 to 700 highly shared, low-generation-probability nucleotide sequences. In a later analysis, a clonal expansion index was calculated for each public chain from normalized within-repertoire ranks of inferred template counts. A later analysis computed generation probabilities with a VDJ recombination model fitted to out-of-frame rearrangements, and checked the results against IGoR. In a later analysis, hypergeometric tests were used to score TCR-TCR, TCR-HLA and TCR-CMV co-occurrence, with a repertoire-size bias correction applied to TCR pairs. To estimate false discovery rates, a later analysis permuted the HLA or CMV assignments 20 times. In a later analysis, co-occurring TCRs were grouped using DBSCAN, and TCRdist sequence similarity was added for clustering within HLA-allele-positive subsets. Co-occurrence clustering excluded repertoires with fewer than 30,000 or more than 120,000 public chains, plus five with anomalous nucleotide sharing. The source is immuneACCESS, and TCRdb retained only in-frame sequences with V and J called. Part of the clones is not carried over; for the studies checked, unresolved V genes explain less than half of this, and the remainder is unexplained. V and J calls and clone size follow that table, whereas D and trimming were derived from the DNA. Recorded for this sample are under 200,000 clones; around 75% of them occurred a single time. Clones ranked in the top ten supply 5% to 6% of the sample.

CDR1 and CDR2 were assigned from the germline V gene as SGDLS and YYNGEE. V drops 0 bases and J drops 1 base, leaving 7 bases in between. From the cysteine through the phenylalanine, the CDR3 covers 14 amino acids. CDR3 DNA is the only sequence kept; it has 42 bases, read in frame from the first base. The cohort comprised fewer than 700 healthy bone marrow donors. At the time of sampling, all cohort members were nominally healthy, though unrecorded immune exposures were likely present. The donor was CMV seropositive and was included in the group of 250 to 350 seropositive cohort members. Each donor provided a peripheral blood sample, and peripheral blood mononuclear cells were used for TCR beta sequencing. The Qiagen DNeasy Blood Extraction Kit was used to extract genomic DNA from the blood cell samples. Broader findings and caveats from the paper: In a later analysis, most CMV-associated TCR beta chains were found to appear HLA-restricted, with HLA associations seemingly driven largely by CMV exposure. In an earlier analysis of 450 to 750 of the donors, most TCR beta V segments appeared in productive rearrangements about 87% or about 30% of the time, broadly matching IMGT annotations. The study listed 150 to 200 TCR beta chains as associated with cytomegalovirus. Across donors, most TCR sequences were observed very rarely, whereas some public TCRs were present in many individuals. Correlated functional status among segregating V segments might reflect linkage disequilibrium, but an unknown experimental factor could not be ruled out. In a later analysis, several top co-occurrence clusters were reported to appear linked to parvovirus B19, influenza, CMV and Epstein-Barr virus. In a later genetic analysis, a missense DCLRE1C variant was associated with V-gene and J-gene trimming of TCR beta chains, and the association was replicated in an independent cohort. A cluster of highly shared sequence variants was judged likely to represent a technical artifact of the sequencing pipeline. A further reported finding was that TCR beta sequences accurately predicted the HLA-A and HLA-B alleles for most subjects in the first cohort. In a later genetic analysis, fewer N-insertions in productive TCRs were reported among donors in an Asian-associated ancestry cluster than the approximately 630-donor mean. The only immune exposure information available for the cohort was CMV serostatus. When HLA alleles, especially DR and DQ, strongly co-occurred, attributing TCR associations to individual alleles was difficult. Because HLA typing was unavailable for some donors at each locus, only the typed subset was used in association tests. The cohort was sequenced for TCR beta chains only, and without alpha or paired-chain data the features that could be detected were limited. In vitro tests confirmed that a few of the cytomegalovirus-associated TCR beta chains recognize cytomegalovirus antigens. Specific HLA alleles were associated with 15,000 to 20,000 TCR beta sequences at a false discovery rate of 0.05 in a later analysis. Because counts were too low, 15 to 20 rarely observed V segments, including chromosome 9 orphons, were excluded from the earlier analysis of around 590 of the donors. The authors suggested that the approach could potentially be extended to other disease states and immunological phenotypes. Sequencing depth was assumed to be roughly uniform across donors in the presence/absence analyses, though that assumption may not hold. In a later analysis, the rate of TCR association differed among HLA loci, with DRB1 alleles having the most associated TCRs and HLA-C alleles having the fewest. Some IMGT-functional V segments, including TRBV6-2 and TRBV6-3, could not be distinguished by the 87-base-pair reads and were therefore excluded. The classifier was reported to diagnose cytomegalovirus status with high specificity and sensitivity in both the original cohort and the validation cohort. In a later analysis, HLA-associated TCR beta chains showed more clonal expansion and lower generation probabilities than non-associated chains that were equally common.

This clone occurred a few times. What this receptor recognizes is not known. No much larger clone exists at a distance of one base, and base qualities are not known. Recombination connected TRBV9 to TRBJ1-1; the D gene is perhaps TRBD1, from 6 matching bases. Material: PBMCs. This TCR derives from a woman in her twenties or thirties in good health and CMV-seropositive. The encoded CDR3 is CASSVAGENTEAFF. Read as DNA, the sequence is TGTGCCAGCAGCGTAGCAGGGGAGAACACTGAAGCTTTCTTT.